The source of this T cell receptor beta chain is a study of high-grade serous ovarian cancer treatment subgroups. At the level of the study: Samples averaged approximately 15,000 reads and 6,900 or so unique TCR beta rearrangements.

Tumor samples were taken before definitive surgery or chemotherapy. General study results and limits: Repertoire analysis covered CDR3 alone, not CDR1 or CDR2. Tumors within one patient showed repertoire similarity of 0.11 to 0.79.

This table comes from immunoSEQ multiplex PCR, and its TCRdb copy is limited to in-frame clones, with some not included. The repertoire holds around 8,000 clones, with approximately 70% as singletons. This CDR3 region has 15 residues. In germline, CDR1 is SGHTA, CDR2 FQGTGA. After removal of 4 bases from V and 5 bases from J, the junction contained 9 bases not matched to a gene. Remarks on this clone: The target antigen is unknown.

The chain is built from TRBV7-3 and TRBJ1-1; 8 nucleotides align to TRBD1. Sequencing used tumor tissue. This clonotype was sampled from a human donor with high-grade serous ovarian cancer. The CDR3 DNA sequence: TGTGCCAGCAGCTACCTTACAGGGGGAAGGACTGAAGCTTTCTTT. Amino acids: CASSYLTGGRTEAFF.